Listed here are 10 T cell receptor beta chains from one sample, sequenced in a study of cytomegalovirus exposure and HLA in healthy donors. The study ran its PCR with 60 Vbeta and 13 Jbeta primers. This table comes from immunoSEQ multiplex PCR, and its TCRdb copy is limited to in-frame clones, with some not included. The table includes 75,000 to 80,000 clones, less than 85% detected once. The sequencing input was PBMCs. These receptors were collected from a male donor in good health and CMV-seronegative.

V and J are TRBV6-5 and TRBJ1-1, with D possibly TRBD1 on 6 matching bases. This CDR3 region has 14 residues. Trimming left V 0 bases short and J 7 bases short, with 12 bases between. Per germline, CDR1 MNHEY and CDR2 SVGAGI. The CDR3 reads CASSYSRGLGEAFF. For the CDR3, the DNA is TGTGCCAGCAGTTACTCCAGGGGATTAGGTGAAGCTTTCTTT.

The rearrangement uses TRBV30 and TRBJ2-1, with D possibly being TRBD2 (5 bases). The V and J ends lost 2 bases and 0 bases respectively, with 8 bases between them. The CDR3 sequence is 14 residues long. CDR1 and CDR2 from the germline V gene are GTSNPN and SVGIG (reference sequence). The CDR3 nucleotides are TGTGCCTGGAGTTTCGGGAACTCCTACAATGAGCAGTTCTTC. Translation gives CAWSFGNSYNEQFF.

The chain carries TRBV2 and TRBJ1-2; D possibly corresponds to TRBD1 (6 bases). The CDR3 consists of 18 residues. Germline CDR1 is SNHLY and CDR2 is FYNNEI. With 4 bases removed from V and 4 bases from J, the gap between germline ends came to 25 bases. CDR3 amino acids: CASSVPGGGGRRGYGYTF. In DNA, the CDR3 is TGTGCCAGCAGTGTTCCCGGGGGCGGGGGGCGGAGGGGCTATGGCTACACCTTC. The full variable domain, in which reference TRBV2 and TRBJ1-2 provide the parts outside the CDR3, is EPEVTQTPSHQVTQMGQEVILRCVPISNHLYFYWYRQILGQKVEFLVSFYNNEISEKSEIFDDQFSVERPDGSNFTLKIRSTKLEDSAMYFCASSVPGGGGRRGYGYTFGSGTRLTVV.

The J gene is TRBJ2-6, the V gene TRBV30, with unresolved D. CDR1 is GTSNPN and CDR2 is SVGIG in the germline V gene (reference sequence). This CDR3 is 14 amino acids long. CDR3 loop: CAQNRVYGANVLTF. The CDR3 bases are TGTGCACAAAATCGGGTTTATGGGGCCAACGTCCTGACTTTC. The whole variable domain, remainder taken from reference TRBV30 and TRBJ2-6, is SQTIHQWPATLVQPVGSPLSLECTVEGTSNPNLYWYRQAAGRGLQLLFYSVGIGQISSEVPQNLSASRPQDRQFILSSKKLLLSDSGFYLCAQNRVYGANVLTFGAGSRLTVL.

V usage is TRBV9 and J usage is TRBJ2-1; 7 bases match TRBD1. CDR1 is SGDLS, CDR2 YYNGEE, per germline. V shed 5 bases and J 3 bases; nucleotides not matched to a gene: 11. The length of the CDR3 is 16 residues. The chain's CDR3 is CASSAIGTAFYNEQFF. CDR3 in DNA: TGTGCCAGCAGTGCCATCGGGACAGCCTTCTACAATGAGCAGTTCTTC.

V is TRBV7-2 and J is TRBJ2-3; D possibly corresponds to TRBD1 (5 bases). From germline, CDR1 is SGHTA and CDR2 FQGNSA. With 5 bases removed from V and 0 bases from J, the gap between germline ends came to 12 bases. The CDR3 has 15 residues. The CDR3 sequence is CASSLRQSSTDTQYF. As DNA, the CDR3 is TGTGCCAGCAGCCTGCGACAGTCTAGCACAGATACGCAGTATTTT.

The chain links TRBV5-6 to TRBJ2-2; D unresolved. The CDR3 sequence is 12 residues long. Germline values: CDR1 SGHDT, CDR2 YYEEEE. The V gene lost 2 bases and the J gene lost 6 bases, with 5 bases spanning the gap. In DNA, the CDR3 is TGTGCCAGCAGCTTCGTCCCCGGGGAGCTGTTTTTT. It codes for CASSFVPGELFF.

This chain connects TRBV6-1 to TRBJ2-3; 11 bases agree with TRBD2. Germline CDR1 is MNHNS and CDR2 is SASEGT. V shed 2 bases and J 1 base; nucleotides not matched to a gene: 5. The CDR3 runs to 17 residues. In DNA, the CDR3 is TGTGCCAGCAGTGAAACCTTAGCGGGAGGGGGCACAGATACGCAGTATTTT. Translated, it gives CASSETLAGGGTDTQYF.

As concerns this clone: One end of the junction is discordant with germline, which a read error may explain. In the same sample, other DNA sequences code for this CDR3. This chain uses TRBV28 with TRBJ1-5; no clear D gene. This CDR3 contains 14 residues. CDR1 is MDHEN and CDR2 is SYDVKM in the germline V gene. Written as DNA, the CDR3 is TGTGCCAGCAGCCCCGGCGGCACCAATCAGCCTCAGCATTTT. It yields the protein CASSPGGTNQPQHF.

This chain's CDR3 is CASSLGAGSNTGELFF. The CDR3 DNA reads as TGTGCCAGCAGCTTGGGAGCGGGATCGAACACCGGGGAGCTGTTTTTT. V usage is TRBV7-8 and J usage is TRBJ2-2; TRBD2 agrees at 7 bases. Germline V CDR1 and CDR2: SGHVS, FQNEAQ. V trimming: 3 bases; J trimming: 0 bases; junction bases outside the gene matches: 4. CDR3 length equals 16 residues.